This is a list of T cell receptor beta chains from one sample in a study of OX40 agonist ivuxolimab in advanced cancers. Only in-frame clones appear in the TCRdb table, and some are missing; sequencing was by immunoSEQ multiplex PCR. The table records about 99,000 clones, roughly 95% of them present only once. The material was CD4+ or CD8+ T cells sorted from blood, obtained in a trial of the OX40 agonist ivuxolimab. The receptors come from an adult with an advanced solid tumor such as melanoma, head and neck, liver or kidney cancer. Both conserved end residues are trimmed from each CDR3.

J gene | V gene | CDR3 protein
TRBJ2-3 | TRBV4-1 | ASSKDPDTQY
TRBJ1-1 | TRBV10-1 | ASSESGHFEAF
TRBJ2-7 | TRBV19 | ASRQTSRAYEQY
TRBJ2-4 | TRBV4-3 | ASSHGLGNIQY
TRBJ2-7 | TRBV11-2 | ASSRDNSYEQY
TRBJ1-3 | TRBV28 | ASSKQGDGNTIY
TRBJ1-2 | TRBV27 | ASATGSDYGYT
TRBJ2-3 | TRBV9 | ASSVGGLSDTQY
TRBJ2-2 | TRBV2 | ASSDRANTGELF
TRBJ2-3 | TRBV10-2 | ASSEGEFGDTQY
TRBJ2-5 | TRBV5-8 | ASSSWTAHPGSQETQY
TRBJ2-1 | TRBV6-6 | ASSLSGSVDEQF
TRBJ2-7 | TRBV28 | ASNDRSEQY
TRBJ2-1 | TRBV29-1 | SGGGNEQF
TRBJ2-7 | TRBV28 | ASSPYGDEQY